What follows describes a single TCR beta chain. This CDR3 spans 16 amino acids. V shed 2 bases, J shed 5 bases, and the junction held 8 bases outside the gene matches. CDR1 is SEHNR and CDR2 is FQNEAQ in the germline V gene (reference sequence). This sample is part of a study of T cell changes during pregnancy in multiple sclerosis. The protocol was immunoSEQ multiplex PCR, while the TCRdb copy is restricted to in-frame clones and leaves out a portion. The profile covers around 80,000 clones, with 85% to 95% appearing a single time and about 1% taken by the ten largest. The source material was peripheral blood, sampled in the second trimester of pregnancy. The receptor was isolated from a female donor in good health, enrolled as a control in a pregnancy study. V gene TRBV7-9 combines with J gene TRBJ2-5; TRBD1 aligns across 10 bases. The CDR3, as DNA: TGTGCCAGCAGCTTAAGCGGGACAGGGGAAGGTGAGACCCAGTACTTC. It is translated as CASSLSGTGEGETQYF.